This TCR beta chain appears in the sequencing data of a study of T-cell memory formation after mild COVID-19. The overall study: TCR clusters were mostly donor specific.

Study-level results: The study detected some responding clones in pre-infection memory, suggesting cross-reactive memory joined. A second wave of clones peaked on day 37, and their SARS-CoV-2 specificity went unconfirmed. CM and EM subsets held most contracting CD4+ clones; EMRA held CD8+ ones.

About this clonotype itself: Its antigen is unidentified.

One entry per CDR3 protein results from TCRdb running MiXCR on the 5' RACE reads. The table lists 400,000 to 550,000 distinct CDR3 sequences, roughly 23% of them singletons. Trimming removed 3 bases from V and 7 bases from J, with 16 bases in between. The germline gives CDR1 SGHDT, CDR2 YYEEEE. There are 14 residues in the CDR3. This TCR was recovered from an adult woman who had mild COVID-19 (a few samples of this study predate the infection). Cell type and time point are not known. Material: PBMCs or a T cell subset sorted from them (not recorded which). The genes are TRBV5-6 and TRBJ1-1; perhaps TRBD1 as D (5 bases). CDR3 amino acids: CASSWGRTPGEAFF. CDR3 DNA: TGTGCCAGCAGCTGGGGACGGACACCCGGTGAAGCTTTCTTT.